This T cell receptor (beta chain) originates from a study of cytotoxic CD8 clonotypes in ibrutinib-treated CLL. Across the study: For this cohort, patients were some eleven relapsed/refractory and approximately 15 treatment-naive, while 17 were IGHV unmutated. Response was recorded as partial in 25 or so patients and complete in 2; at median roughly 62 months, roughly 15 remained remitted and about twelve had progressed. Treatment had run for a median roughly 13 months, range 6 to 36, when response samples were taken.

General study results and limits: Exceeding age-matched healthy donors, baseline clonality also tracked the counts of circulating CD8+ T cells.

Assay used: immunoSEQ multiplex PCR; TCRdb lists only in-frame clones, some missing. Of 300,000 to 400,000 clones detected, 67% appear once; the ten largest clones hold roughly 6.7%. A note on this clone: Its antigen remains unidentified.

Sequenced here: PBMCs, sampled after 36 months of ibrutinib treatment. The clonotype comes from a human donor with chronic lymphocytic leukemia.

The CDR3 is CASSLGAGGDEKLFF. CDR3 nucleotide sequence: TGCGCCAGCAGCTTGGGGGCAGGGGGCGATGAAAAACTGTTTTTT. The rearrangement links TRBV5-1 to TRBJ1-4, with 8 bases matching TRBD1. The CDR3 is 15 amino acids. Trimming removed 0 bases from V and 6 bases from J; junction bases left unmatched: 4. The germline V gene has CDR1 SGHRS and CDR2 YFSETQ. Variable domain in full (rest from reference TRBV5-1 and TRBJ1-4): KAGVTQTPRYLIKTRGQQVTLSCSPISGHRSVSWYQQTPGQGLQFLFEYFSETQRNKGNFPGRFSGRQFSNSRSEMNVSTLELGDSALYLCASSLGAGGDEKLFFGSGTQLSVL.